This passage covers 14 T cell receptor beta chains from one sample sequenced in a study of cytomegalovirus exposure and HLA in healthy donors. Generated by immunoSEQ multiplex PCR, the TCRdb table keeps only in-frame clones and is missing some. The repertoire holds about 330,000 clones, with just over 85% as singletons. Sequenced material: PBMCs. Receptor source: a woman aged 18 to 35 in good health and CMV-seronegative.

This clone was seen just once. CDR3 loop: CASSPGSTGVTQYF. CDR3 coding DNA: TGTGCCAGCAGCCCCGGGTCCACCGGAGTTACGCAGTATTTT. This chain links TRBV7-2 with TRBJ2-3, with D unresolved. CDR3 length equals 14 residues. The V gene's germline CDR1 is SGHTA and CDR2 FQGNSA. With 5 bases removed from V and 8 bases from J, the gap between germline ends came to 17 bases.

This clone came up a few times. The gene calls are TRBV5-1 and TRBJ2-5; TRBD2 matches at 11 bases. The length of the CDR3 is 15 residues. V shed 4 bases, J shed 1 base, and the junction held 3 bases outside the gene matches. Germline-derived CDR1 and CDR2 are SGHRS and YFSETQ. The CDR3 reads CASSRGTSGQETQYF. CDR3 DNA: TGCGCCAGCAGCAGAGGGACTAGCGGCCAAGAGACCCAGTACTTC. The full variable domain, in which reference TRBV5-1 and TRBJ2-5 provide the parts outside the CDR3, is KAGVTQTPRYLIKTRGQQVTLSCSPISGHRSVSWYQQTPGQGLQFLFEYFSETQRNKGNFPGRFSGRQFSNSRSEMNVSTLELGDSALYLCASSRGTSGQETQYFGPGTRLLVL.

The V call is TRBV9, the J call TRBJ2-7, with D maybe TRBD2 (7 bases). This CDR3 region has 16 residues. Trimming cost V 4 bases and J 2 bases, with 19 bases left between them. Per germline, CDR1 SGDLS and CDR2 YYNGEE. CDR3: CASSPGWEGEAYEQYF. The CDR3 coding sequence is TGTGCCAGCAGCCCCGGGTGGGAGGGGGAAGCCTACGAGCAGTACTTC.

The chain uses TRBV6-6 and TRBJ2-1; 8 positions match TRBD2. Germline lookup yields CDR1 MNHNY and CDR2 SVGAGI (reference sequence). CDR3 length: 16 amino acids. The ends lost 6 bases at V and 9 bases at J; junction bases unmatched: 16. The DNA of the CDR3 is TGTGCCAGCAGACTCCGAGGTAGCGGGATAGCCGGTGAGCAGTTCTTC. Its translation is CASRLRGSGIAGEQFF.

In DNA form, the CDR3 reads TGTGCCAGCCTCCAGGGGGCGGAGGAAAAACTGTTTTTT. Its protein is CASLQGAEEKLFF. V is TRBV28 and J is TRBJ1-4; 8 bases align to TRBD1. V lost 8 bases and J lost 8; bases outside the gene matches: 7. Germline CDR1 reads MDHEN; CDR2 reads SYDVKM. There are 13 residues in the CDR3.

This chain uses TRBV27 with TRBJ1-2, with 10 bases that match TRBD1. CDR3 length: 14 residues. The J segment lost 2 bases and the V segment lost 6 bases, leaving 3 bases of the junction unmatched. Germline CDR1 reads MNHEY; CDR2 reads SMNVEV (reference sequence). The DNA of the CDR3 is TGTGCCAGCAGAAGACAGGGGGCCAACTATGGCTACACCTTC. Protein product: CASRRQGANYGYTF.

This sequence joins TRBV5-4 and TRBJ2-3; 7 bases are a match to TRBD2. This CDR3 spans 15 amino acids. The ends lost 0 bases at V and 3 bases at J; junction bases unmatched: 4. The germline V gene has CDR1 SGHNT and CDR2 YYREEE (reference sequence). The CDR3 here is CASSLEGGRTDTQYF. Here the CDR3 DNA reads TGTGCCAGCAGCTTGGAAGGCGGGAGAACAGATACGCAGTATTTT.

V and J are TRBV18 and TRBJ2-5; 7 bases match TRBD1. CDR3 length: 13 residues. Trimming cost V 6 bases and J 0 bases; bases outside gene matches: 1. Germline CDR1 KGHSH, CDR2 LQKENI. The CDR3 loop is CASSGTDQETQYF. Here the CDR3 DNA reads TGTGCCAGCTCTGGGACAGACCAAGAGACCCAGTACTTC.

The chain combines TRBV6-5 with TRBJ2-7; 7 bases are shared with TRBD2. V was pared by 2 bases and J by 2 bases, with 6 bases of the junction left unmatched. The CDR3 has 15 residues. Looked up from germline, CDR1 is MNHEY and CDR2 is SVGAGI. The CDR3 DNA sequence: TGTGCCAGCAGTTACGGGCGGGAGCGGACCTACGAGCAGTACTTC. Encoded protein: CASSYGRERTYEQYF.

This clone has a handful of counts. The V and J genes are TRBV4-1 and TRBJ1-2; 7 nucleotides line up with TRBD1. V shed 0 bases, J shed 2 bases, and the junction held 0 bases outside the gene matches. The CDR3 length is 14 residues. Germline V gene lookup returns CDR1 MGHRA and CDR2 YSYEKL. The CDR3 DNA sequence: TGCGCCAGCAGCCAAGAGGACAGGAACTATGGCTACACCTTC. It translates to CASSQEDRNYGYTF.

This chain connects TRBV4-3 to TRBJ2-7; 9 bases fit TRBD1. V was clipped by 4 bases and J by 7 bases; unmatched bases: 5. Germline V gene lookup returns CDR1 LGHNA and CDR2 YSLEER. This CDR3 region has 13 residues. Written as DNA, the CDR3 is TGCGCCAGCAGCCCAACAGGGGGCGGGGAGCAGTACTTC. Its translation: CASSPTGGGEQYF.

This clone appeared a few times. CDR3 sequence (DNA): TGTGCCACCGGACAGTCCTACGAGCAGTACTTC. Protein: CATGQSYEQYF. The V and J genes are TRBV7-9 and TRBJ2-7; a possible D gene is TRBD1 (6 bases). The CDR3 length is 11 residues. The V end lost 10 bases, the J end lost 1 base, and 8 bases lay between the germline ends. Germline V gene lookup returns CDR1 SEHNR and CDR2 FQNEAQ (reference sequence).

This clone was recorded a few times. The V call is TRBV23-1, the J call TRBJ2-7; D is unresolved. TRBV23-1 is designated an ORF whose function remains uncertain. The CDR3 is 15 residues long. The V and J ends lost 1 base and 0 bases respectively, with 10 bases between them. CDR3 residues: CASSQYGRSSYEQYF. As DNA, the CDR3 is TGCGCCAGCAGTCAATACGGTAGAAGCTCCTACGAGCAGTACTTC.

The chain joins TRBV2 to TRBJ1-1; D unresolved. Per the germline V gene, CDR1 is SNHLY and CDR2 is FYNNEI. The CDR3 runs 14 residues. Trimming shortened V by 3 bases and J by 3 bases, and 11 bases separated the two germline ends. The CDR3 DNA sequence: TGTGCCAGCAGTGATGCGGGGTTCCACACTGAAGCTTTCTTT. Encoded protein: CASSDAGFHTEAFF. The whole variable domain, remainder taken from reference TRBV2 and TRBJ1-1, is EPEVTQTPSHQVTQMGQEVILRCVPISNHLYFYWYRQILGQKVEFLVSFYNNEISEKSEIFDDQFSVERPDGSNFTLKIRSTKLEDSAMYFCASSDAGFHTEAFFGQGTRLTVV.